This T cell receptor beta chain comes out of a study of regulatory T cells in long-lasting Graves disease. The time point is: newly diagnosed GD, antithyroid drugs for less than 3 months. Construction of the TCR library relied on RNA isolated from PBMCs. Germline V lookup: CDR1 SGHTA, CDR2 FQGNSA. Trimming cost V 6 bases and J 2 bases, with 14 bases left between them. There are 14 residues in the CDR3. Building of the TCR beta libraries involved iRepertoire HTBI primers and Arm-PCR of CDR3 regions. A single record per CDR3 protein comes from TCRdb applying MiXCR to the multiplex PCR reads. The sample yields about 420,000 distinct CDR3 sequences, 15% to 20% seen once. A further study also used this sample, focusing on T cells in Graves' hyperthyroidism and ophthalmopathy.

The sequence came from a woman under 30 with Graves disease. The genes are TRBV7-2 and TRBJ2-7; D ambiguous. Specimen: peripheral blood mononuclear cells (PBMCs), collected at new diagnosis, from a patient treated with antithyroid drugs. The CDR3 nucleotides read TGTGCCAGCAGTCAAGCAGGACCCGCCTACGAGCAGTACTTC. Encoded protein: CASSQAGPAYEQYF.